This T cell receptor beta chain emerged from a study of cytomegalovirus exposure and HLA in healthy donors. Findings and caveats of the study: In vitro confirmation showed three CMV-associated chains to be CMV antigen specific. At a 0.05 false discovery rate, a later analysis found roughly 17,000 TCR beta sequences to be associated with HLA alleles.

Primers for the PCR totalled 60 Vbeta and 13 Jbeta. Assay: immunoSEQ multiplex PCR; the TCRdb copy retains only in-frame clones and omits some. Found here are fewer than 200,000 clones, about 80% of them singletons; the top ten hold roughly 1.2%. Comment on this clone: No antigen is known for it.

Between the trimmed V and J ends, which lost 4 bases and 4 bases, there was a span of 17 bases. CDR1 is MNHNS and CDR2 is SASEGT in the germline V gene. This CDR3 has 16 amino acids. This clonotype was sampled from a woman between 45 and 65 years old in good health and CMV-seronegative. This chain connects TRBV6-1 to TRBJ1-3; tentatively, D is TRBD1 (5 bases). The sequenced sample consisted of PBMCs. The CDR3 here is CASSGSGYPSGNTIYF. The CDR3 region has the DNA TGTGCCAGCAGTGGCTCAGGGTATCCTTCGGGAAACACCATATATTTT.